The present T cell receptor beta chain was sequenced within a study of T cell responses to AZD1222 COVID-19 vaccine. V lost 4 bases and J lost 3, with 12 bases in between. The germline V gene encodes CDR1 MGHDK and CDR2 SYGVNS. The CDR3 loop spans 15 amino acids. Clones were read by immunoSEQ multiplex PCR, and TCRdb kept only the in-frame ones, dropping some. This table holds roughly 150,000 clones, around 86% found once. Second-dose intervals near 4 or 12 weeks were combined. This TCR was sampled from an adult who received the AZD1222 COVID-19 vaccine. The chain carries TRBV25-1 and TRBJ1-4; D not certain. The sequenced sample was peripheral blood, obtained 28 days after the second AZD1222 dose. This CDR3 is CASSGVQEANEKLFF. In DNA form, the CDR3 reads TGTGCCAGCAGTGGGGTCCAAGAGGCTAATGAAAAACTGTTTTTT.